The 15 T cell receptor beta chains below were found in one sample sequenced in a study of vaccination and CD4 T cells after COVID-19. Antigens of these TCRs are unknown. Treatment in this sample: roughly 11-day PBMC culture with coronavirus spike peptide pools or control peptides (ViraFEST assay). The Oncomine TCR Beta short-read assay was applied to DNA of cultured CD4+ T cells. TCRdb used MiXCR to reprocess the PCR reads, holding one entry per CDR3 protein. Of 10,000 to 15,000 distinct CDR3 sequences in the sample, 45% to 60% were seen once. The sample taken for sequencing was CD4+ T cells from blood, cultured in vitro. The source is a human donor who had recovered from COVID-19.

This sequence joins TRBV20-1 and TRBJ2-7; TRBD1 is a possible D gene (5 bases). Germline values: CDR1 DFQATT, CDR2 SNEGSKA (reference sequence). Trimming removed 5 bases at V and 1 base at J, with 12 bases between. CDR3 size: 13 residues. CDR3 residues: CSASLTVSYEQYF. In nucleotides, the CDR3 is TGCAGTGCTTCCCTGACAGTTTCCTACGAGCAGTACTTC.

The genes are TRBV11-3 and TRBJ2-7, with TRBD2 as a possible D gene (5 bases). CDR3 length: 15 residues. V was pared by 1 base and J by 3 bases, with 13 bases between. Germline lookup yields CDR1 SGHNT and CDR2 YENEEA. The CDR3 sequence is CASSLGTEAGYEQYF. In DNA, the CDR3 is TGTGCCAGCAGCTTAGGGACGGAGGCCGGCTACGAGCAGTACTTC.

This chain's CDR3 is CASSLSIMAYEQYF. The CDR3 bases are TGTGCCAGCAGTTTAAGTATTATGGCCTACGAGCAGTACTTC. The J gene is TRBJ2-7, the V gene TRBV28; D is undetermined. The CDR3 contains 14 residues. Trimming stripped 2 bases from V and 2 bases from J, with 10 bases between. CDR1 and CDR2 from the germline V gene are MDHEN and SYDVKM. The full variable domain, its missing parts supplied by reference TRBV28 and TRBJ2-7, is DVKVTQSSRYLVKRTGEKVFLECVQDMDHENMFWYRQDPGLGLRLIYFSYDVKMKEKGDIPEGYSVSREKKERFSLILESASTNQTSMYLCASSLSIMAYEQYFGPGTRLTVT.

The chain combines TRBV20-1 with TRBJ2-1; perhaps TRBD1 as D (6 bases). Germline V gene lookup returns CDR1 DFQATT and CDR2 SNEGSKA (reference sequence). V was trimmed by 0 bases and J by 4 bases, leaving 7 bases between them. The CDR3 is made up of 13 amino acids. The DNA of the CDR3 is TGCAGTGCTAGAGAGGACAGATACAATGAGCAGTTCTTC. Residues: CSAREDRYNEQFF.

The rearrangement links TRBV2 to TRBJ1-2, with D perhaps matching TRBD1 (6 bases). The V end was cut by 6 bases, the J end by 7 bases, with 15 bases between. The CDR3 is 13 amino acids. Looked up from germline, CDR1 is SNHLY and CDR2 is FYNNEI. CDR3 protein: CASRGGAGGGYTF. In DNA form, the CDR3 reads TGTGCCAGCAGGGGGGGCGCTGGGGGTGGCTACACCTTC.

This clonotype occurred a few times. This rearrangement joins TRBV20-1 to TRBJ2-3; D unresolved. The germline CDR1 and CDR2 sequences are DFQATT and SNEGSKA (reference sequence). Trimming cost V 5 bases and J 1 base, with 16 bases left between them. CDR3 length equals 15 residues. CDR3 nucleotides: TGCAGTGCTGGATCCCGTATAAGGGGCACAGATACGCAGTATTTT. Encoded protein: CSAGSRIRGTDTQYF.

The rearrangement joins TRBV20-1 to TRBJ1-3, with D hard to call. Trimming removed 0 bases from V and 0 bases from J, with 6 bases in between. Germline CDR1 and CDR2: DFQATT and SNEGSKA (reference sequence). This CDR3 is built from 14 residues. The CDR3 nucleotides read TGCAGTGCTAGAGATGCAGGCTCTGGAAACACCATATATTTT. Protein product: CSARDAGSGNTIYF.

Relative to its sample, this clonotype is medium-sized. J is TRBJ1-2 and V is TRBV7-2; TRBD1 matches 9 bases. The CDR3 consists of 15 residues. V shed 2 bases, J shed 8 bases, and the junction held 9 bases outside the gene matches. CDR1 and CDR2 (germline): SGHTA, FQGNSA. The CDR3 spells CASSLYTRTGEGYTF. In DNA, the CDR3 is TGTGCCAGCAGCTTATATACGCGGACAGGGGAAGGCTACACCTTC.

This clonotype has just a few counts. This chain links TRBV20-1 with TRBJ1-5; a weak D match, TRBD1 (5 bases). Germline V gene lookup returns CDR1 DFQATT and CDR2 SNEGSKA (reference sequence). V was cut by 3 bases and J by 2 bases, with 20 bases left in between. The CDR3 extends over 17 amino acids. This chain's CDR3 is CSASLPRGGRGNQPQHF. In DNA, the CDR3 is TGCAGTGCTAGCCTTCCGAGGGGAGGTAGAGGCAATCAGCCCCAGCATTTT.

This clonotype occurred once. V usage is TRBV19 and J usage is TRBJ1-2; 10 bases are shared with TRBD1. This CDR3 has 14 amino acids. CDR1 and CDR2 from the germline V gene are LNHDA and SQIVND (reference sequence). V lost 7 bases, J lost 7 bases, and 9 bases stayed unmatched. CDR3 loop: CASNDRDRGSGYTF. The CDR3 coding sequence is TGTGCCAGTAATGATCGGGACAGGGGTTCTGGCTACACCTTC.

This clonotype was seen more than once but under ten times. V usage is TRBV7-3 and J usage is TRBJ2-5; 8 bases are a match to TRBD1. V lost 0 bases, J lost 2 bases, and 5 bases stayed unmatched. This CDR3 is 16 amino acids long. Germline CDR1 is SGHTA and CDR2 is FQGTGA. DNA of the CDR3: TGTGCCAGCAGCTTAACGGCAGGGGGCGGGCAAGAGACCCAGTACTTC. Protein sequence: CASSLTAGGGQETQYF. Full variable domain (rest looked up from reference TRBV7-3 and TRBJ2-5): GAGVSQTPSNKVTEKGKYVELRCDPISGHTALYWYRQSLGQGPEFLIYFQGTGAADDSGLPNDRFFAVRPEGSVSTLKIQRTERGDSAVYLCASSLTAGGGQETQYFGPGTRLLVL.

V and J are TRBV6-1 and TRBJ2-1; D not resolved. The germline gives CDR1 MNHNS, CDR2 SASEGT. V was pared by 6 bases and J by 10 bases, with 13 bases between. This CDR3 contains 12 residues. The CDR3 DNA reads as TGTGCCAGCAGCCCCGCCGGCGAGGAGCAGTTCTTC. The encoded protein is CASSPAGEEQFF.

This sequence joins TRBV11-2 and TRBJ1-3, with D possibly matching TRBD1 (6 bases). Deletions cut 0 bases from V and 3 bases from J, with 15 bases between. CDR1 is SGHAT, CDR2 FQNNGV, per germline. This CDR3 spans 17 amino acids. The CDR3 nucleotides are TGTGCCAGCAGCTTAGATCGGCAGGGGTATGGTGGAAACACCATATATTTT. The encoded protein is CASSLDRQGYGGNTIYF. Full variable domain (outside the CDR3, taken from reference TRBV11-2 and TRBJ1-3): EAGVAQSPRYKIIEKRQSVAFWCNPISGHATLYWYQQILGQGPKLLIQFQNNGVVDDSQLPKDRFSAERLKGVDSTLKIQPAKLEDSAVYLCASSLDRQGYGGNTIYFGEGSWLTVV.

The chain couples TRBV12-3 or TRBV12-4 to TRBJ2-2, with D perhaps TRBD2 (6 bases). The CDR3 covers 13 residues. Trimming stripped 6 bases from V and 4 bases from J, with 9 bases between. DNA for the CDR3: TGTGCCAGCAGCCAAGCGGGCACCGGGGAGCTGTTTTTT. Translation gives CASSQAGTGELFF.

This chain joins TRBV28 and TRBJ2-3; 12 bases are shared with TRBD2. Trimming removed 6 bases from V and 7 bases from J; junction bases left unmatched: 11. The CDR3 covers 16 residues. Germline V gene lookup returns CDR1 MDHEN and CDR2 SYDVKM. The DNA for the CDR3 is TGTGCCAGCAGCGCTAGCGGGGGGGCCTTTTTCAATACGCAGTATTTT. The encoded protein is CASSASGGAFFNTQYF.